This T cell receptor (beta chain) is from a study of T cell responses to AZD1222 COVID-19 vaccine. As for the study in general: The study pooled second doses at about 4 or about 12 weeks. Study results and caveats: Spike-specific TCR breadth and depth rose after two AZD1222 doses. Only a handful of AZD1222 recipients were seropositive at baseline.

Measured with immunoSEQ multiplex PCR; TCRdb has only the in-frame clones, and not every one. Of around 61,000 clones in the sample, 70% to 90% are singletons; the top ten hold approximately 15%. With respect to this clone: The antigen remains undetermined.

The V gene's germline CDR1 is MNHEY and CDR2 SMNVEV (reference sequence). CDR3 length: 16 amino acids. The trim removed 3 bases at V and 4 bases at J, leaving 7 bases unmatched. The chain has TRBV27 and TRBJ2-2, with TRBD1 matching 8 bases. This specimen consisted of peripheral blood, obtained on day 0 of AZD1222 vaccination. The source is an adult in good health. The CDR3 reads CASSFSPGQGTGELFF. CDR3 bases: TGTGCCAGCAGTTTCTCACCCGGACAGGGCACCGGGGAGCTGTTTTTT.